The clone carrying this TCR beta chain was found once. No antigen is known for it. This may be a read error, as it is one base from a much larger clone. TCR beta CDR3 sequences were amplified from RNA transcripts. In the first-round RT-PCR of the TCR CDR3, the HTBI primer set was used. In TCRdb, the multiplex PCR reads were re-called with MiXCR into one record per CDR3 protein. This table holds 600,000 or so distinct CDR3 sequences, around 14% found once. Germline V gene data show CDR1 as SGHNT and CDR2 as YENEEA. V lost 7 bases to trimming and J lost 4 bases; unmatched junction nucleotides: 5. The CDR3 is 14 amino acids. Patients showing uncontrolled infection, other autoimmune disease, pregnancy or lactation were ineligible. PBMCs were sourced from less than 13 ml fresh peripheral blood. These data originate in a study of T cells in Graves' hyperthyroidism and ophthalmopathy. Regarding the study as a whole: Among clonotypes expanded in thyroid above 0.001, most were also found in blood. Researchers report that a 13 V-J model separated ophthalmopathy from stable hyperthyroidism.

The sample comprised blood. This chain uses TRBV11-3 with TRBJ2-7, with 12 bases identical to TRBD2. The source is a woman aged 18-30 years with Graves' ophthalmopathy. CDR3: CASTSGRAGYEQYF. Here the CDR3 DNA reads TGTGCCAGCACTAGCGGGAGGGCAGGGTACGAGCAGTACTTC.